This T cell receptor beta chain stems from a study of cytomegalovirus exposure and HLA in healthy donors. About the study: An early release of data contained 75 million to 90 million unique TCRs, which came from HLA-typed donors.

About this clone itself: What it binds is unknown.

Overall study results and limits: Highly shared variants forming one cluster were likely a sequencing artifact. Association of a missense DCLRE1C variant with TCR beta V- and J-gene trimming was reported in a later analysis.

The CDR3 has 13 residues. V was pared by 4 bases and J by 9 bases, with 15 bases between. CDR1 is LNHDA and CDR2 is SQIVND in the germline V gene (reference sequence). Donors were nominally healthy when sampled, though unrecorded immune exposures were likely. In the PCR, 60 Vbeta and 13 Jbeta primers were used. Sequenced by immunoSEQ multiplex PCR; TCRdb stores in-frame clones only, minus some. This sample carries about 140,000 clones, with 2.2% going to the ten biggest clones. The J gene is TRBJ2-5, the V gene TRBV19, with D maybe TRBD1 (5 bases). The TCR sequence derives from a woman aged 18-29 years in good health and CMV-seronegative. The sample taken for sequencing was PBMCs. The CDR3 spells CASSSRQGNSQYF. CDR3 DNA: TGTGCCAGTAGTAGTCGGCAGGGTAATTCCCAGTACTTC.